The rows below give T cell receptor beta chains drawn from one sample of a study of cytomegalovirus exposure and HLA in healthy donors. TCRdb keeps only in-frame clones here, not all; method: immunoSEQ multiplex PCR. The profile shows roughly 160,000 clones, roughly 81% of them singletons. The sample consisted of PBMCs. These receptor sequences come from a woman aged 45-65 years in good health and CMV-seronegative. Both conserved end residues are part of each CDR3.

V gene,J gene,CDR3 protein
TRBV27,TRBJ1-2,CASSPGGDGYTF
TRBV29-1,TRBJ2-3,CSVGPRLSADTQYF
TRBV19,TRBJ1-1,CASSIFSGGFGLMNTEAFF
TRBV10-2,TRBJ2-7,CASSERGRLLWQYF
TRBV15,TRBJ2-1,CATSRGGQGRNEQFF
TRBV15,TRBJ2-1,CATSRDLGSGRASEQFF
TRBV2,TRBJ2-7,CASLERRTYEQYF
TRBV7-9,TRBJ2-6,CASSLVDGGANVLTF
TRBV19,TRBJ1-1,CASSTLLDRGENTEAFF
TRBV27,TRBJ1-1,CASSPRDRGTEAFF
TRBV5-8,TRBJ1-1,CASSFRGMNTEAFF
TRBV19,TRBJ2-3,CATALIREGPDTQYF
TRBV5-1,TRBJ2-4,CASSGVGRENIQYF
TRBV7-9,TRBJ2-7,CASSSTDIEQYF
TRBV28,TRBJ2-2,CATPDRGGPERSTGELFF
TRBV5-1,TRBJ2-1,CASSFFGQGGNEQFF
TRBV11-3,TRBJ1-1,CASSFGLAQEAFF
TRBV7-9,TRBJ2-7,CASSPQTRGLLEQYF
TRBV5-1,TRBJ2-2,CASSFGTGNTGELFF
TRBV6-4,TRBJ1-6,CASSDGHSLGSPPHF
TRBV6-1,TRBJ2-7,CASTLSYEQYF
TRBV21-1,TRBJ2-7,CASSGGEGKMGEQYF
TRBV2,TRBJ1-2,CASRRGTGIYGYTF
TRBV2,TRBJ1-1,CASSDPGEGGTEAFF
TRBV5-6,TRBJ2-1,CASSRYNEQFF
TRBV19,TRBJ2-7,CASTDGSGNSYEQYF
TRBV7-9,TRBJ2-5,CASSLAGSQETQYF
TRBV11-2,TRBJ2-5,CASSPRDGGETQYF
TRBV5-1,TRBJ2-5,CASSLAQQGVETQYF
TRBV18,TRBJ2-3,CASSIGLAGLLGGTDTQYF
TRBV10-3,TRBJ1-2,CAIKRQEAYGYTF
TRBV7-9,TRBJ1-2,CASSLEVSRGLLNNYGYTF
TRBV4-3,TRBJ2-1,CASSQVASGFDEQFF